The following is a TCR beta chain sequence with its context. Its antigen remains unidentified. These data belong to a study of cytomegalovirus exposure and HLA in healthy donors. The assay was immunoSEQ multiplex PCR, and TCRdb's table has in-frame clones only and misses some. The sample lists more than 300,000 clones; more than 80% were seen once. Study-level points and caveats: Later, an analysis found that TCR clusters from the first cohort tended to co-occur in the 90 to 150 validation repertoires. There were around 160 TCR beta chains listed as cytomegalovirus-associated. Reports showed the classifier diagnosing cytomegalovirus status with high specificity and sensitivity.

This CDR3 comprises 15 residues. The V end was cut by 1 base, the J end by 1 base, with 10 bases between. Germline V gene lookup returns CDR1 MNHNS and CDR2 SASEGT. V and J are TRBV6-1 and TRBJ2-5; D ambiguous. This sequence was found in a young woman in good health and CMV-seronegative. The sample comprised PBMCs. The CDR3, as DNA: TGTGCCAGCAGTGAAGTTAGCACATCCCAAGAGACCCAGTACTTC. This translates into CASSEVSTSQETQYF.